This entry describes one T cell receptor (beta chain). The data stem from a study of blood T cell repertoires in COVID-19. At the level of the study: The United States, Italy and Spain provided the acute and convalescent COVID-19 samples. T cells, B-cell-depleted T cells, or PBMCs provided the cDNA or gDNA that served as material.

Per the original data handling: Reference gene primer amplification gave nucleated cell count estimates. Assay: immunoSEQ multiplex PCR; the TCRdb copy retains only in-frame clones and omits some. V and J calls and clone size follow that table, whereas D and trimming were derived from the DNA. The sample records some 65,000 clones, more than 65% being singletons. Germline CDR1 reads KGHSH; CDR2 reads LQKENI. The ends were cut back, 3 bases at V and 8 bases at J, with 32 bases in the middle. The CDR3 extends over 20 amino acids. The receptor was derived from a woman in her 70s with acute or convalescent COVID-19. V is TRBV18 and J is TRBJ2-1; possibly TRBD1 for D (7 bases). Input material: peripheral blood. Written as DNA, the CDR3 is TGTGCCAGCTCACCCCCGACAGGGAGGACGGCGATAACCCTCTCGGATGAGCAGTTCTTC. It specifies CASSPPTGRTAITLSDEQFF.